This TCR beta chain originates from a study of shared clonotypes between healthy human individuals (dated by TCRdb to about 2020). Broadly, across the study: The cohort included three men and a couple of women between 18 and 49 years of age. To estimate repertoire size and how much clonotype sharing occurs between individuals, the study deeply sequenced the blood TCR repertoires of five healthy adults. For each donor, CD4 naive and CD4 memory were each run on three plates, CD8 naive on two plates, and CD8 memory on one plate. Different laboratories and diverse techniques were used to prepare libraries and sequence TCR repertoires, to increase sequencing depth and limit assay-specific biases. Between about 0.9 and 9 billion PBMCs per donor were obtained by leukapheresis. Overall study outcomes, separate from this receptor: Pairwise subsampling indicated that sequencing depth was expected to affect the degree of clonotype sharing among donors. Higher generation probabilities were observed for clonotypes shared by all four sorted-subset donors than for non-shared clonotypes. Larger estimated clonotype richness was generally found for naive subsets than for memory subsets. Sampling was restricted to blood, and TCR repertoires in tissue are likely to differ from TCR repertoires in blood. Because the study included only a small number of donors, the genetic and exposure-history diversity represented was limited. Across a few donors, 5% to 6% of naive CD4, roughly 3.3% of naive CD8, 2.3% of memory CD4, and over 0.35% of memory CD8 clonotypes were shared. Even with the large sequencing depth, rarefaction of the sorted-subset datasets indicated that sequencing was incomplete.

CD8 naive samples consisted of CD45RO-negative cells that were positively selected for CCR7, yielding a CD45RA+CCR7+ population without TemRA cells. The donors were healthy, HIV-negative adults with no recently reported acute infections or vaccinations. All donors were Caucasian adults living in Nashville, Tennessee, USA. Blood was obtained by leukapheresis, after which PBMCs were separated by Ficoll-Histopaque density gradient centrifugation and cryopreserved in liquid nitrogen vapor phase. Analytical flow cytometry was used to check the purity and quantity of each magnetically sorted T cell population. Genomic DNA was isolated from every sorted fraction and measured by UV absorbance on a Nanodrop 2000c. As concerns this clone: Its antigen target is currently unknown. No much larger clone is present one base from it, and per-base qualities are unavailable.

From a lookup of the germline V gene, CDR1 and CDR2 are ENHRY and SYGVKD. The CDR3 measures 13 amino acids from cysteine to phenylalanine. The kept DNA is CDR3 alone, 39 bases in frame from the first base. The trim is 0 bases for V and 5 bases for J, with a gap of 5 bases between the germline ends. Using the deep immunoSEQ assay, TCR CDR3 regions were amplified from genomic DNA by multiplex PCR. Extracted genomic DNA from each cell subset was distributed evenly across all wells of several immunoSEQ 96-well plates, and each plate was treated as a replicate. For sorted subsets, each replicate PCR was loaded with about 200 ng genomic DNA, equivalent to approximately 33,000 T cell genomes. Purified libraries were measured with a Qubit 3.0 fluorometer, size-checked on a Bioanalyzer 2100, and measured again with the KAPA Library Quantification kit. Every immunoSEQ 96-well plate was sequenced on a separate single-read 150-cycle Illumina NextSeq 550 flow cell. Concerning the study's data processing: Because the immunoSEQ output held only junctional sequences and lacked quality scores, the filtering could not match the filtering applied to full-length reads. Sequences were annotated with PyIR, a Python wrapper for IgBLAST v1.9, and V/J genes and CDR3 were assigned using IMGT germline references. Any read was removed if the V/J assignment was weak (E-value above 1e-6), the CDR3 was missing, or the read contained stop codons, out-of-frame junctions, or ambiguous translated residues. A V3J clonotype was defined by an identical inferred V gene, J gene, and CDR3 amino acid sequence. The percentage overlap between two repertoires was calculated by dividing the number of shared unique clonotypes by the size of the smaller repertoire. RTK rarefaction, the Chao1 estimator, and Recon v2.1 estimates of unobserved clonotypes were used to assess repertoire richness. For all TCRbeta clonotypes obtained by the gDNA method from four donors, generation probabilities were computed with OLGA. Entries here come from immuneACCESS through TCRdb and include only in-frame sequences with V and J called. Some clones fail to appear in such tables; in the studies checked, an unresolved V gene covers under half of the shortfall, and the cause of the remainder is unknown. For V, J and clone size, that table is used; D and trimming come from the DNA. Here the sample has around 2,000,000 clones; about 95% occur a single time. The ten largest clones take up 1.2% of the sample.

Sequences were obtained from naive CD8+ T cells sorted from blood. The meaning of the sample's cell subset or site label: CD45RA+CCR7+. The receptor's source is a man between 18 and 35 years old in good health. The chain is encoded by TRBV10-3 joined to TRBJ2-1, with the D gene too uncertain to name. The CDR3 corresponds to CAISESVNNEQFF. In nucleotide form, the sequence is TGTGCCATCAGTGAGTCCGTAAACAATGAGCAGTTCTTC.